This entry concerns a single TCR beta chain. It was healthy bone marrow donors who served as donors. The data derive from a study of cytomegalovirus exposure and HLA in healthy donors. Researchers ran the PCR with 60 Vbeta and 13 Jbeta primers. Assay: immunoSEQ multiplex PCR; the TCRdb copy retains only in-frame clones and omits some. The repertoire consists of roughly 140,000 clones, with 65% to 90% occurring once and the leading ten covering approximately 1.1%. V lost 2 bases and J lost 10; bases outside the gene matches: 8. Germline CDR1 is GTSNPN and CDR2 is SVGIG (reference sequence). The CDR3 extends over 15 amino acids.

Sequencing input: PBMCs. This rearrangement joins TRBV30 to TRBJ1-6; TRBD1 aligns across 10 bases. This TCR came from a female donor in good health and CMV-seronegative. In DNA, the CDR3 is TGTGCCTGGAGTCCTAGGACAGGGGGTAGGTCACCCCTCCACTTT. It specifies CAWSPRTGGRSPLHF.